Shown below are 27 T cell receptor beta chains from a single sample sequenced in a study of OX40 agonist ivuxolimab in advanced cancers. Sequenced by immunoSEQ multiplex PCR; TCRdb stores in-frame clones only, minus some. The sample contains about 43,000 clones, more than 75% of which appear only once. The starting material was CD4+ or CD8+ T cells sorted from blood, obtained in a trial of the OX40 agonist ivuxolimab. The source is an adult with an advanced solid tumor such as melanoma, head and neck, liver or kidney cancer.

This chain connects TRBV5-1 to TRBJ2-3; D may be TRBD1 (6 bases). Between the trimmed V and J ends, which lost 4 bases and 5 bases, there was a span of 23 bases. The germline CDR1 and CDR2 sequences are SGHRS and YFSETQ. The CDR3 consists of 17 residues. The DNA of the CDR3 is TGCGCCAGCAGCGGAATGGACAGACCTACTAGGGGAGATACGCAGTATTTT. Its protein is CASSGMDRPTRGDTQYF.

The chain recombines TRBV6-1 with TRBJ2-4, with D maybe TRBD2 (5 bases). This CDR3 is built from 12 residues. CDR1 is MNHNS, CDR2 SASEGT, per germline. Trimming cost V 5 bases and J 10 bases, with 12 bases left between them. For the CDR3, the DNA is TGTGCCAGCAGTCCCGAGGGTATAATTCAGTACTTC. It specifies CASSPEGIIQYF.

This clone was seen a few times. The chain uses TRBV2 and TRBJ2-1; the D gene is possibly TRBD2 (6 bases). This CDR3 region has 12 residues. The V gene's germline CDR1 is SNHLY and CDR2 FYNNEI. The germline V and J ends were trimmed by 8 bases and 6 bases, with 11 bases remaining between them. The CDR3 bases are TGTGCCAGCCAGGACTACCGCAATGAGCAGTTCTTC. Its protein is CASQDYRNEQFF.

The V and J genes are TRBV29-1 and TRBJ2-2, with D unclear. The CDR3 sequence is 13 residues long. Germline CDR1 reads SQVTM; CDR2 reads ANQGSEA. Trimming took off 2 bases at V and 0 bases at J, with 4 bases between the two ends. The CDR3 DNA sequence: TGCAGCGTTGAACGTCCGAACACCGGGGAGCTGTTTTTT. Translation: CSVERPNTGELFF.

CDR3 DNA sequence: TGTGCCAGCAGTTCCCGGCCGAAGCGGGGGGGCCGGATAGATACGCAGTATTTT. The encoded protein is CASSSRPKRGGRIDTQYF. The genes are TRBV28 and TRBJ2-3; 10 bases line up with TRBD2. Trimming at V came to 4 bases and at J to 5 bases, leaving 15 bases not matched to a gene. Germline CDR1 reads MDHEN; CDR2 reads SYDVKM. There are 18 residues in the CDR3.

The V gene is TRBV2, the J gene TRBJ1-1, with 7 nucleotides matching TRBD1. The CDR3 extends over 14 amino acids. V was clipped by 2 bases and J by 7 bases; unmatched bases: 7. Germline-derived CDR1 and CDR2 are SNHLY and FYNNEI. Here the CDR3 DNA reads TGTGCCAGCAGTGAAAAAGGGACAGCCGGTGAAGCTTTCTTT. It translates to CASSEKGTAGEAFF.

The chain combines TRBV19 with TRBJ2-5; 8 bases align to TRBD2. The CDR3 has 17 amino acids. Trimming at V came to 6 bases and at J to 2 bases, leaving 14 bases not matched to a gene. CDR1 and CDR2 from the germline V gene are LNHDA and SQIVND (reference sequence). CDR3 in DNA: TGTGCCAGTAGCCGGGGATCGATAGCGGGGTCACAAGAGACCCAGTACTTC. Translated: CASSRGSIAGSQETQYF.

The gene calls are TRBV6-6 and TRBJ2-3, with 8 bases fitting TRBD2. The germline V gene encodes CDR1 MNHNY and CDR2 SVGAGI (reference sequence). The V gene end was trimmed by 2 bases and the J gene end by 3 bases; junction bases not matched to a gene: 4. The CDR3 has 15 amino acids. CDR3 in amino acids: CASSYVVAGTDTQYF. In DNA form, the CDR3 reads TGTGCCAGCAGTTACGTGGTAGCGGGGACAGATACGCAGTATTTT.

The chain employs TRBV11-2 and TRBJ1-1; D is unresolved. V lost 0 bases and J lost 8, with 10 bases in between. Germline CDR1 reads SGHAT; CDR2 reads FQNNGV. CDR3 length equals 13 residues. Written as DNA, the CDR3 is TGTGCCAGCAGCTTAGACAGCCGTGAGGAAGCTTTCTTT. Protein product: CASSLDSREEAFF.

The CDR3 protein is CASSRETGLNGYTF. DNA for the CDR3: TGCGCCAGCAGCCGAGAGACAGGGCTGAATGGCTACACCTTC. V is TRBV5-1 and J is TRBJ1-2, with 7 bases matching TRBD1. Germline values: CDR1 SGHRS, CDR2 YFSETQ. Trimming took 4 bases from V and 6 from J; bases not matched to a gene: 9. This CDR3 has 14 amino acids.

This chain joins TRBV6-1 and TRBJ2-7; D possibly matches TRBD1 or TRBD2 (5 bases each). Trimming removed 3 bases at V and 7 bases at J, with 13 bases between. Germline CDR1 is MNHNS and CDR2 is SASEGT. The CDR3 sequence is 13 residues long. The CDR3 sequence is CASSERQGGEQYF. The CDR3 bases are TGTGCCAGCAGTGAGCGGCAGGGCGGGGAGCAGTACTTC.

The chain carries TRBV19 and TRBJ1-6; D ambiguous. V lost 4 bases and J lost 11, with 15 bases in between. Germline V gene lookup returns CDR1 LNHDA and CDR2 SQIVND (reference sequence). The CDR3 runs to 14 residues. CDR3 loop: CASSTPTGWPPLHF. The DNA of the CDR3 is TGTGCCAGTAGTACACCCACGGGTTGGCCACCCCTCCACTTT.

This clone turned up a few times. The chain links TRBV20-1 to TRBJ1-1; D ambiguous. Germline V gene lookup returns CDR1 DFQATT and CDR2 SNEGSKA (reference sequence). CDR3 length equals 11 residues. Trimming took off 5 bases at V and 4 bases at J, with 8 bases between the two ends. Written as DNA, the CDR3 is TGCAGTGCTGGGGAGGGCACTGAAGCTTTCTTT. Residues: CSAGEGTEAFF.

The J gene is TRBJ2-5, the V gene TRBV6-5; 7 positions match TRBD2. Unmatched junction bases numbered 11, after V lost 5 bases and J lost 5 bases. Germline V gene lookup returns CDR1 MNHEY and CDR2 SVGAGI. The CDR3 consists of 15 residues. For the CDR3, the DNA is TGTGCCAGCAGTCTCGGCGGCCAGGGAGGGGAGACCCAGTACTTC. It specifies CASSLGGQGGETQYF.

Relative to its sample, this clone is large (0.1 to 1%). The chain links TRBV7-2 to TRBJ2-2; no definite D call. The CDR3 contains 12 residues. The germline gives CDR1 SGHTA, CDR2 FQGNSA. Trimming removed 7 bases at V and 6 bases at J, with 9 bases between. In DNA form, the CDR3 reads TGTGCCAGCAAGGATACTCCCGGGGAGCTGTTTTTT. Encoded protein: CASKDTPGELFF. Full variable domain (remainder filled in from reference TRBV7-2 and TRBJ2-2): GAGVSQSPSNKVTEKGKDVELRCDPISGHTALYWYRQSLGQGLEFLIYFQGNSAPDKSGLPSDRFSAERTGGSVSTLTIQRTQQEDSAVYLCASKDTPGELFFGEGSRLTVL.

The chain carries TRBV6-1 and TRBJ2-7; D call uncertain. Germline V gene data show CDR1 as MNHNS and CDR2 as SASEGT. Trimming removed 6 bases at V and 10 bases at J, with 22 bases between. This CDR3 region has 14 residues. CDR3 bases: TGTGCCAGCAGCAGATCTACTGTCGCGACTCCCCAGTACTTC. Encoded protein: CASSRSTVATPQYF.

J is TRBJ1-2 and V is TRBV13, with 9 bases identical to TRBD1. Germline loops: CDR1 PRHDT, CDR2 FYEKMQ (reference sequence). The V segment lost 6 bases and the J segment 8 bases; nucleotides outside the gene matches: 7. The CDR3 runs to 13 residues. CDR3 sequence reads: CASRFRDRVGYTF. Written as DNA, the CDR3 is TGTGCCAGCAGATTCCGGGACAGGGTCGGCTACACCTTC.

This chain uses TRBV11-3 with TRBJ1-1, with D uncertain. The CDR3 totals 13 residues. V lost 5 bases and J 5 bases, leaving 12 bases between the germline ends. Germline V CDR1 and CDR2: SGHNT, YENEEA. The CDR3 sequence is CASSAGFRTEAFF. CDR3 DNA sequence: TGTGCCAGCAGCGCGGGTTTCAGAACTGAAGCTTTCTTT.

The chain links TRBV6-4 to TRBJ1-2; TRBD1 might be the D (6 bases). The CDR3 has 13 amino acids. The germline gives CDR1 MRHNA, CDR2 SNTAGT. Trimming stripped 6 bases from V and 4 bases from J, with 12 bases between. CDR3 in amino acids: CASRGAQGYGYTF. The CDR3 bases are TGTGCCAGCAGGGGGGCACAGGGCTATGGCTACACCTTC.

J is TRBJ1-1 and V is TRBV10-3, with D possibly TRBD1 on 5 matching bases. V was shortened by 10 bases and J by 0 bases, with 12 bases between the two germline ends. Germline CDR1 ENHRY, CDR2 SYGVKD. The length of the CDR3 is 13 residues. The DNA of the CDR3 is TGTGCCACTCGAGGGGAACTGAACACTGAAGCTTTCTTT. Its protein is CATRGELNTEAFF.

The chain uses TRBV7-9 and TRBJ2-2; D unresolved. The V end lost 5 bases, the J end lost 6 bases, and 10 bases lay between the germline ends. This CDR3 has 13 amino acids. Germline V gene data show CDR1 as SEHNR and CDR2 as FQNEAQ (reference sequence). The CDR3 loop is CASSPPWAGELFF. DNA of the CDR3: TGTGCCAGCAGCCCCCCATGGGCCGGGGAGCTGTTTTTT.

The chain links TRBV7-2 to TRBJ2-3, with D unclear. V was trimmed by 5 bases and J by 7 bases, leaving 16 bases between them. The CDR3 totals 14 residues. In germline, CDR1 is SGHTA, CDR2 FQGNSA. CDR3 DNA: TGTGCCAGCAGCCCCCCTATCTCGTTGAATACGCAGTATTTT. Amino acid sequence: CASSPPISLNTQYF.

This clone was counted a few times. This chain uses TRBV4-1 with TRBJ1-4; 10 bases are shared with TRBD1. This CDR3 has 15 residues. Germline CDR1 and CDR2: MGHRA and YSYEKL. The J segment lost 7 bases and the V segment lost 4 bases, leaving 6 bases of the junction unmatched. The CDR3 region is CASSPTRDRGEKLFF. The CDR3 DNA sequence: TGCGCCAGCAGCCCGACCCGGGACAGGGGTGAAAAACTGTTTTTT.

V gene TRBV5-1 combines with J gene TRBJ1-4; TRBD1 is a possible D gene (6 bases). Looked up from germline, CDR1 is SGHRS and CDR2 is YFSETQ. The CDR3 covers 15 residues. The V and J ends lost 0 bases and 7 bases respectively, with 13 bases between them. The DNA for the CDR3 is TGCGCCAGCAGCTTGGAGGGACAAGGGGGTGAAAAACTGTTTTTT. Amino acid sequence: CASSLEGQGGEKLFF.

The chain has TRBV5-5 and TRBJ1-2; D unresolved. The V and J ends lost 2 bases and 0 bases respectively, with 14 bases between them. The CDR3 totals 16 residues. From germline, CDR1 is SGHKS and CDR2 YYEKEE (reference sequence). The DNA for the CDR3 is TGTGCCAGCAGCTTCTCAGCGAGTTTAGCTAACTATGGCTACACCTTC. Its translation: CASSFSASLANYGYTF.

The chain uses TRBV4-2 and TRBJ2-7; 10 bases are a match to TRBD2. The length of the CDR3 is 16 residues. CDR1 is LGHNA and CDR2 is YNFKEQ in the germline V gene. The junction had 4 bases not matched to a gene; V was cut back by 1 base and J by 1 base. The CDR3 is CASSQGTSGESYEQYF. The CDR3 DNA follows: TGTGCCAGCAGCCAAGGAACTAGCGGGGAGTCCTACGAGCAGTACTTC.

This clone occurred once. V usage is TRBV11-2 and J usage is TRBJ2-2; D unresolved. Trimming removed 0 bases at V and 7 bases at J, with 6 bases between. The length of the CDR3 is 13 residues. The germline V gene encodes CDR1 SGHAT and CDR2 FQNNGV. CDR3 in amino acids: CASSLDQGGELFF. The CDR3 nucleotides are TGTGCCAGCAGCTTAGATCAAGGCGGGGAGCTGTTTTTT.